A selection of T cell receptor beta chains follows, all from one sample in a study of blood T cell repertoires in COVID-19. Sequencing used immunoSEQ multiplex PCR; TCRdb keeps in-frame clones, though not all of them. The table has fewer than 250,000 clones, approximately 90% seen once. Specimen: peripheral blood. These receptors came from a man aged 25 to 45 with acute or convalescent COVID-19. CDR3s include the opening cysteine and the closing phenylalanine or tryptophan. A D gene is named only where the DNA matches it firmly. The listing skips clone size in some rows; elsewhere it reads once, few, many or a size class.

V gene,J gene,D gene,clone size,CDR3 protein,CDR3 DNA
TRBV30,TRBJ2-3,TRBD2,once,CAWERGGASTDTQYF,TGTGCCTGGGAGCGGGGCGGGGCTAGCACAGATACGCAGTATTTT
TRBV7-6,TRBJ2-5,TRBD2,-,CASSLGGLAGGPGQTQYF,TGTGCCAGCAGCTTAGGAGGGCTAGCGGGGGGGCCCGGTCAGACCCAGTACTTC
TRBV24-1,TRBJ1-5,-,few,CATSEASSNQPQHF,TGTGCCACCAGTGAGGCCTCTAGCAATCAGCCCCAGCATTTT
TRBV7-3,TRBJ1-1,TRBD1,-,CASSSGQGSGSEAFF,TGTGCCAGCAGCTCAGGACAGGGCAGCGGCTCTGAAGCTTTCTTT
TRBV24-1,TRBJ2-3,TRBD2,-,CATSDLGLAGADTQYF,TGTGCCACCAGTGACCTGGGACTAGCGGGAGCAGATACGCAGTATTTT
TRBV6-5,TRBJ1-1,-,-,CASSSQGTTEAFF,TGTGCCAGCAGTTCACAGGGTACCACTGAAGCTTTCTTT
TRBV24-1,TRBJ2-5,TRBD1,-,CATSDLRTGTWTQYF,TGTGCCACCAGTGATTTGAGGACAGGTACTTGGACCCAGTACTTC
TRBV5-1,TRBJ2-5,TRBD2,once,CASRGGMGTQYF,TGCGCCAGCAGGGGAGGGATGGGGACCCAGTACTTC
TRBV3-1/TRBV3-2,TRBJ2-7,TRBD2,-,CASSHSSGRMVEQYF,TGTGCCAGCAGCCATTCTAGCGGGAGGATGGTCGAGCAGTACTTC
TRBV7-3,TRBJ2-1,TRBD2,-,CASSPSGTIYNEQFF,TGTGCCAGCAGCCCAAGCGGGACCATATACAATGAGCAGTTCTTC
TRBV6-5,TRBJ2-7,TRBD2,-,CASRSPGAGEMKKYF,TGTGCCAGCAGATCCCCGGGAGCGGGAGAGATGAAAAAGTACTTC
TRBV6-4,TRBJ2-1,-,-,CASSEQTGSSYNEQFF,TGTGCCAGCAGTGAGCAAACAGGGAGCTCCTACAATGAGCAGTTCTTC
TRBV6-5,TRBJ1-6,TRBD1,-,CASRTGLYSPLHF,TGTGCCAGCAGGACAGGGTTATATTCACCCCTCCACTTT
TRBV5-1,TRBJ1-1,TRBD1,-,CASSFGTVLVNTEAFF,TGCGCCAGCAGCTTTGGGACAGTACTCGTGAACACTGAAGCTTTCTTT
TRBV6-1,TRBJ2-7,-,-,CASSEGRGGPYEQYF,TGTGCCAGCAGTGAAGGGAGGGGGGGGCCCTACGAGCAGTACTTC
TRBV6-5,TRBJ1-6,-,-,CASSYSSGGNNSPLHF,TGTGCCAGCAGTTACTCGAGCGGGGGGAATAATTCACCCCTCCACTTT
TRBV7-8,TRBJ2-5,TRBD2,-,CASSSSYSGGETQYF,TGTGCCAGCAGCTCCTCCTATAGCGGGGGTGAGACCCAGTACTTC
TRBV27,TRBJ2-1,-,-,CASSLSGLNNNEQFF,TGTGCCAGCAGTTTATCCGGACTTAACAACAATGAGCAGTTCTTC
TRBV7-9,TRBJ2-3,-,once,CASSLAGGATDTQYF,TGTGCCAGCAGCTTAGCGGGCGGGGCCACAGATACGCAGTATTTT
TRBV6-1,TRBJ1-6,-,once,CASSEAPGQSPLHF,TGTGCCAGCAGTGAAGCACCCGGACAATCACCCCTCCACTTT
TRBV6-1,TRBJ2-7,-,-,CASSESGVSYEQYF,TGTGCCAGCAGTGAATCAGGGGTTAGCTACGAGCAGTACTTC
TRBV18,TRBJ1-5,TRBD1,few,CASSPTGAINQPQHF,TGTGCCAGCTCACCAACAGGGGCTATCAATCAGCCCCAGCATTTT
TRBV18,TRBJ2-5,-,-,CASSPPQETQYF,TGTGCCAGCTCACCCCCTCAAGAGACCCAGTACTTC
TRBV19,TRBJ2-1,-,-,CASKVGYRAHEQFF,TGTGCCAGTAAGGTCGGATACAGGGCCCATGAGCAGTTCTTC
TRBV11-2,TRBJ2-2,-,-,CASSQQGPGELFF,TGTGCCAGCAGCCAACAGGGACCCGGGGAGCTGTTTTTT
TRBV29-1,TRBJ2-7,-,once,CSVQNRNPLSYEQYF,TGCAGCGTCCAGAACAGAAATCCACTCTCCTACGAGCAGTACTTC
TRBV18,TRBJ1-1,TRBD1,-,CASSPGQGGAEAFF,TGTGCCAGCTCACCGGGACAGGGGGGCGCTGAAGCTTTCTTT
TRBV9,TRBJ1-1,-,-,CASSVGREGSTEAFF,TGTGCCAGCAGCGTAGGGCGGGAAGGTAGCACTGAAGCTTTCTTT
TRBV29-1,TRBJ2-1,TRBD2,-,CSAPGTNSNEQFF,TGCAGCGCACCCGGGACTAATTCCAATGAGCAGTTCTTC
TRBV5-1,TRBJ2-3,-,-,CASGLDHTQYF,TGCGCCAGTGGACTCGACCATACGCAGTATTTT
TRBV5-1,TRBJ1-2,TRBD1,once,CASSMGQVDYGYTF,TGCGCCAGCAGTATGGGACAGGTTGACTATGGCTACACCTTC
TRBV15,TRBJ1-2,-,few,CATSSGTNYGYTF,TGTGCCACCAGCAGCGGTACTAACTATGGCTACACCTTC
TRBV28,TRBJ2-5,TRBD2,-,CASSLGLAGAIQETQYF,TGTGCCAGCAGCTTGGGACTAGCGGGGGCGATCCAAGAGACCCAGTACTTC